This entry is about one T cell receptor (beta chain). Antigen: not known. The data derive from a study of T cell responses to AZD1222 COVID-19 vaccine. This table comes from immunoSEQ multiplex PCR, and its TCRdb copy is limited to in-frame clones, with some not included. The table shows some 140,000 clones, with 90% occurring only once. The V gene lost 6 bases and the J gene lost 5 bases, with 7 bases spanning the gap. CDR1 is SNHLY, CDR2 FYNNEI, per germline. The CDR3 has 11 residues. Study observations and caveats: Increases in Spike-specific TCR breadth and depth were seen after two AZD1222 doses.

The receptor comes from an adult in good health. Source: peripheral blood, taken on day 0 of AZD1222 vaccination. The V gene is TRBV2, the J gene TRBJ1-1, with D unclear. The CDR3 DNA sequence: TGTGCCAGCAGGGGTCCAACTGAAGCTTTCTTT. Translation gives CASRGPTEAFF.